A selection of T cell receptor beta chains follows, all from one sample in a study of T cell clonotyping in hematopoietic cell transplantation. Produced via immunoSEQ multiplex PCR; TCRdb's table is partial and in-frame only. The sample lists roughly 30,000 clones, about 94% occurring once. Specimen: PBMCs, collected 100 days after allogeneic stem cell transplant. The receptors shown here come from a female patient aged 45-60 years who had an allogeneic stem cell transplant from a related donor, so the T cells may come from the graft donor. Some clones in this sample may be carry-over from other donors' samples. Both conserved end residues are trimmed from each CDR3. Rows may omit the clone size; those that give it use once, few, many or a size class.

J gene | clone size | V gene | CDR3 protein
TRBJ1-1 | few | TRBV6-6 | ASSYSDTEAF
TRBJ2-5 | once | TRBV5-1 | ASSPGTSGGQETQY
TRBJ2-1 | . | TRBV19 | ASSTTGSPYNEQF
TRBJ2-7 | few | TRBV5-1 | ASSQGQVMSEQY
TRBJ1-2 | . | TRBV7-2 | ASSPQAGAGYT
TRBJ1-6 | . | TRBV5-1 | ASSLVASSYNSPLH
TRBJ1-2 | . | TRBV27 | ASSPQGVDGYT
TRBJ2-3 | once | TRBV14 | ASSRPRSSDTQY
TRBJ2-1 | . | TRBV6-5 | ASSTSYNEQF
TRBJ1-5 | . | TRBV4-1 | ASSLLWTGAAQPQH
TRBJ1-1 | . | TRBV29-1 | SVDSEAF
TRBJ2-2 | . | TRBV5-1 | ASSLEGLGTGELF
TRBJ2-2 | . | TRBV28 | ASSLRRRRTGELF
TRBJ2-7 | . | TRBV5-6 | ASSFGDPAGGGEQY
TRBJ2-5 | . | TRBV29-1 | SVEDRVQETQY
TRBJ2-7 | . | TRBV4-3 | ASSQGVNWRTEPSYEQY
TRBJ1-6 | . | TRBV6-5 | ASSYSGSYSPLH
TRBJ1-1 | once | TRBV7-9 | ASSPPGLNTEAF
TRBJ2-7 | . | TRBV29-1 | SAEGQNYEQY
TRBJ1-5 | . | TRBV30 | AWSSGINQPQH
TRBJ1-6 | . | TRBV10-3 | AIMGQGNSPLH
TRBJ1-2 | . | TRBV5-1 | ASSPLEGGGYT
TRBJ2-7 | . | TRBV4-3 | ASSQEVLAGGYEQY
TRBJ1-6 | . | TRBV2 | ASSPDIGDFSPLH
TRBJ1-2 | . | TRBV2 | ASRRGGQEGHGYT
TRBJ2-7 | . | TRBV6-6 | ASSPLTSGDEQY
TRBJ1-3 | . | TRBV6-5 | ASTRLRGNTIY
TRBJ2-7 | . | TRBV2 | ASSSTSFYEQY
TRBJ1-4 | few | TRBV4-1 | ASRQGDHNEKLF
TRBJ2-1 | . | TRBV4-3 | ASSQDLGGLAHYYNEQF
TRBJ1-5 | . | TRBV27 | ASSFYGSNQPQH
TRBJ1-4 | . | TRBV15 | ATTDRLREKLF
TRBJ1-2 | . | TRBV6-5 | ASSYLAGTKKGGYT
TRBJ1-4 | . | TRBV7-9 | ASSLVIGSHPEKLF
TRBJ1-2 | . | TRBV7-2 | ASSLDQQRGGST
TRBJ1-1 | . | TRBV30 | AAGTAYTEAF
TRBJ1-6 | . | TRBV7-2 | ASSLTGPNSPLH